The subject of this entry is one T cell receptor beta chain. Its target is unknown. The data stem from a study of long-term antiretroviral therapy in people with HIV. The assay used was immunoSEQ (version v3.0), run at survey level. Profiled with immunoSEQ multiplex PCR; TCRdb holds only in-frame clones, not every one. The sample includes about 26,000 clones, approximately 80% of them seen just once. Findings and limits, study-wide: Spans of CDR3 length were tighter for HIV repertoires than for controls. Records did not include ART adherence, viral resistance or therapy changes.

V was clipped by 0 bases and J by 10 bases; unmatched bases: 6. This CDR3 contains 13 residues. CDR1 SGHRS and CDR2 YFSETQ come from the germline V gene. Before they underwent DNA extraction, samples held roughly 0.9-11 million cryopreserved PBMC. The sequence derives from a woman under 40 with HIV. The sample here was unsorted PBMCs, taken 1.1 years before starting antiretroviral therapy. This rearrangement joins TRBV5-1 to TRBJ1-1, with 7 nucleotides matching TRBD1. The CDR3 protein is CASSLADRLTAFF. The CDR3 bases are TGCGCCAGCAGCTTGGCGGACAGGCTAACAGCTTTCTTT.